This TCR beta chain was found in a study of control samples from healthy donors and cancer patients. Data came from immunoSEQ multiplex PCR; TCRdb stores just in-frame clones and leaves some out. The data contain approximately 170,000 clones, over 85% of them singletons. The CDR3 sequence is 15 residues long. Germline V gene data show CDR1 as SGHRS and CDR2 as YFSETQ. Germline trimming cut 5 bases from V and 5 bases from J; bases unmatched to any gene: 8. The specimen was blood. The sequence derives from a woman aged 60-75 years in good health. The chain couples TRBV5-1 to TRBJ2-1, with 9 bases aligning to TRBD2. In DNA, the CDR3 is TGCGCCAGCAGACCTGAGCGGGGGGCAAACAATGAGCAGTTCTTC. Encoded protein: CASRPERGANNEQFF. Full variable domain (rest looked up from reference TRBV5-1 and TRBJ2-1): KAGVTQTPRYLIKTRGQQVTLSCSPISGHRSVSWYQQTPGQGLQFLFEYFSETQRNKGNFPGRFSGRQFSNSRSEMNVSTLELGDSALYLCASRPERGANNEQFFGPGTRLTVL.